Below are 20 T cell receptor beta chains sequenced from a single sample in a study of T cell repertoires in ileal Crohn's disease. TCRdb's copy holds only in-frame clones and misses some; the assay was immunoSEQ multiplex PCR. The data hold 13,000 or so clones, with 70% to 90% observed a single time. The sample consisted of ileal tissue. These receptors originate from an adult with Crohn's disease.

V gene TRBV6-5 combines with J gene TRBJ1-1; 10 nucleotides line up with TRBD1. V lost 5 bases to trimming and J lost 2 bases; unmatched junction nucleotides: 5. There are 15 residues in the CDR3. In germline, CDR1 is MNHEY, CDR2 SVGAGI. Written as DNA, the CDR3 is TGTGCCAGCAGTCTCCGGACAGGGGGAAACACTGAAGCTTTCTTT. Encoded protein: CASSLRTGGNTEAFF.

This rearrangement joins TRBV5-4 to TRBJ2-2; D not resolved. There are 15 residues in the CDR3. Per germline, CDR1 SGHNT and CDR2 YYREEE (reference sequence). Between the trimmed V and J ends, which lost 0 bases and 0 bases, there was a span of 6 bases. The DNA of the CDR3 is TGTGCCAGCAGCTTGGACAACGCGAACACCGGGGAGCTGTTTTTT. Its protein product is CASSLDNANTGELFF.

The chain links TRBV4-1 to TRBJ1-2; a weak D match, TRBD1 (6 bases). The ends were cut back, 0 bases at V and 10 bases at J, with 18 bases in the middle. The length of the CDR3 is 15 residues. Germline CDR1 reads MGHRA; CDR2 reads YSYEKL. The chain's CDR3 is CASSQEARDTYSYTF. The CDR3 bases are TGCGCCAGCAGCCAAGAGGCTCGGGACACCTATTCCTACACCTTC.

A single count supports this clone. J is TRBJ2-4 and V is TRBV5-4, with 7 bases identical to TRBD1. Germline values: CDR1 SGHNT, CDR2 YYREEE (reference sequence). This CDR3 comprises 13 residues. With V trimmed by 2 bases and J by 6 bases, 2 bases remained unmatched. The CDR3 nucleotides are TGTGCCAGCAGCTTCGACAGGGTAAACATTCAGTACTTC. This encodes CASSFDRVNIQYF.

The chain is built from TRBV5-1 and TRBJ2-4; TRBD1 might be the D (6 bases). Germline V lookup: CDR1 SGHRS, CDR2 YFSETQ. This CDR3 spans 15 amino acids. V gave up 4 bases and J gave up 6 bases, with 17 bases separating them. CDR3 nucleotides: TGCGCCAGCAGCAGCCCAGGGGCCCTAGCAAACATTCAGTACTTC. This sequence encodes CASSSPGALANIQYF.

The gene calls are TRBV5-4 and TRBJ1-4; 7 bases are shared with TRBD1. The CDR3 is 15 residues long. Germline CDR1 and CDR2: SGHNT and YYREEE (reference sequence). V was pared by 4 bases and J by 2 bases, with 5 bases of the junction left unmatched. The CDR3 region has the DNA TGTGCCAGCAGCCGACAGGGCGGGACTAATGAAAAACTGTTTTTT. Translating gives CASSRQGGTNEKLFF.

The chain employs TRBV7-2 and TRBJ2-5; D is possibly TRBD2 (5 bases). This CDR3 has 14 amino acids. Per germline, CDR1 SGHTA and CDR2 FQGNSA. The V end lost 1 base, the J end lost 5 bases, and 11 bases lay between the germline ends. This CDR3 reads CASSLVTGGETQYF. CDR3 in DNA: TGTGCCAGCAGCTTAGTAACGGGCGGGGAGACCCAGTACTTC.

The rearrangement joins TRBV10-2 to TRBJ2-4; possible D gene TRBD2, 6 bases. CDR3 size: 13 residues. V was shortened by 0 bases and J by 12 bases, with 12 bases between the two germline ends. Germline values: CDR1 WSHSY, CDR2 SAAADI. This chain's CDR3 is CASSESRGTGQYF. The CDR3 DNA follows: TGCGCCAGCAGTGAGTCACGGGGGACTGGTCAGTACTTC.

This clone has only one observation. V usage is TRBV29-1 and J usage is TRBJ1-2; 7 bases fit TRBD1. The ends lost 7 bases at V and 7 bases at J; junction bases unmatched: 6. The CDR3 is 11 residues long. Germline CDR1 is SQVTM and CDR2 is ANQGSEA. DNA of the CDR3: TGCAGCGAGATGACAGGGAGTGGCTACACCTTC. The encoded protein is CSEMTGSGYTF.

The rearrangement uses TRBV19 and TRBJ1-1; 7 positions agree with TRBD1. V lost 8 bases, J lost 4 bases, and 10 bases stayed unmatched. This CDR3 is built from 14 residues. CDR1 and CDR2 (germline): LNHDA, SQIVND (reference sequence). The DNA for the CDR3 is TGTGCCAGTGGCCATCAGGGGGGCGGCACTGAAGCTTTCTTT. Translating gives CASGHQGGGTEAFF.

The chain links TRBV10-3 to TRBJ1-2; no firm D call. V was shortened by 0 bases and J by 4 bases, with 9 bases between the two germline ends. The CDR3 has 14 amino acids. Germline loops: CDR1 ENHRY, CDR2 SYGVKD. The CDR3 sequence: CAISESSGSYGYTF. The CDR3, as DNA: TGTGCCATCAGTGAGTCAAGTGGGAGCTATGGCTACACCTTC.

The CDR3 is CASSSARSGTTYNEQFF. For the CDR3, the DNA is TGTGCCAGCAGCTCAGCCCGCTCGGGGACAACGTACAATGAGCAGTTCTTC. The V and J genes are TRBV11-3 and TRBJ2-1, with D maybe TRBD1 (6 bases). V was clipped by 4 bases and J by 4 bases, with 20 bases between them. Germline loops: CDR1 SGHNT, CDR2 YENEEA. The CDR3 runs 17 residues.

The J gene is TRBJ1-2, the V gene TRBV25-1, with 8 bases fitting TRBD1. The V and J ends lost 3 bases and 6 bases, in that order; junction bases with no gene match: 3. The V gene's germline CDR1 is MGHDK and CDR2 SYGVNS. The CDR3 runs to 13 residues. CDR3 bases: TGTGCCAGCAGTGATTCAGGGGGCAATGGCTACACCTTC. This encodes CASSDSGGNGYTF.

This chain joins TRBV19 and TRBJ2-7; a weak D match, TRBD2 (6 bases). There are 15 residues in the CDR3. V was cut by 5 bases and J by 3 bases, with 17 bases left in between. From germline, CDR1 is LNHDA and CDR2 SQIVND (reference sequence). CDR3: CASSFDGLSGYEQYF. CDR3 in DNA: TGTGCCAGTAGTTTCGATGGACTATCGGGCTACGAGCAGTACTTC.

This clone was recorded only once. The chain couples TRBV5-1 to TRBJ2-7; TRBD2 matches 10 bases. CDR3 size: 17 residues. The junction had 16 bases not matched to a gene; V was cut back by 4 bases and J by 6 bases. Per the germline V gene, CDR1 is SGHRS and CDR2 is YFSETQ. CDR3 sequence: CASSTLLQSGGAREQYF. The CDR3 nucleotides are TGCGCCAGCAGCACCCTACTACAGAGCGGGGGGGCCCGCGAGCAGTACTTC.

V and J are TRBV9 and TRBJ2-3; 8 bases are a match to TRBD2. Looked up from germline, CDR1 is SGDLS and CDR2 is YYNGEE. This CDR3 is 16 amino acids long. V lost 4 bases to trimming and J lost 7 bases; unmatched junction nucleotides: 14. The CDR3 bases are TGTGCCAGCAGCCCCTCCCGTCAGCGGGAGCGGTATACGCAGTATTTT. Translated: CASSPSRQRERYTQYF. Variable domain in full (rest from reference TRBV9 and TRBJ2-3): DSGVTQTPKHLITATGQRVTLRCSPRSGDLSVYWYQQSLDQGLQFLIQYYNGEERAKGNILERFSAQQFPDLHSELNLSSLELGDSALYFCASSPSRQRERYTQYFGPGTRLTVL.

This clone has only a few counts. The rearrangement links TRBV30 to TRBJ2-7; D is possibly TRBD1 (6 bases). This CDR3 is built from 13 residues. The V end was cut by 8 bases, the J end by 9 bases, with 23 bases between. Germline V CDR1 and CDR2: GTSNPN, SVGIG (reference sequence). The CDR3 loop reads CATSTGLSVGQYF. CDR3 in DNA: TGTGCCACCTCGACAGGCCTTTCCGTCGGGCAGTACTTC.

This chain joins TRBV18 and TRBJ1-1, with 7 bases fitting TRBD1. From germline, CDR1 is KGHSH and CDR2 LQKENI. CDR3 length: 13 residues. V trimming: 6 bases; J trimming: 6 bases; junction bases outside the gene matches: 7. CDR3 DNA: TGTGCCAGCTCTTTTGACAGGGAGGCTGAAGCTTTCTTT. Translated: CASSFDREAEAFF. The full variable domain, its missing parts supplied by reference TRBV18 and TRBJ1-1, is NAGVMQNPRHLVRRRGQEARLRCSPMKGHSHVYWYRQLPEEGLKFMVYLQKENIIDESGMPKERFSAEFPKEGPSILRIQQVVRGDSAAYFCASSFDREAEAFFGQGTRLTVV.

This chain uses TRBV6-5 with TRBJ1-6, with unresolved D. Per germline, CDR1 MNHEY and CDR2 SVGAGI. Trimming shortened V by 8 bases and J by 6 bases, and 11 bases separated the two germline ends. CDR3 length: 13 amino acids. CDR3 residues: CASREFPNSPLHF. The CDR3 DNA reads TGTGCCAGCCGAGAATTCCCTAATTCACCCCTCCACTTT.

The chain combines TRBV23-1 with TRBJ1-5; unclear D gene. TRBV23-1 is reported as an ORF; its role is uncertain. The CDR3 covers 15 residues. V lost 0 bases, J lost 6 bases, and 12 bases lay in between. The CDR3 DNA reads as TGCGCCAGCAGTCAATCGGAGAGAGTGGGTCAGCCCCAGCATTTT. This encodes CASSQSERVGQPQHF.